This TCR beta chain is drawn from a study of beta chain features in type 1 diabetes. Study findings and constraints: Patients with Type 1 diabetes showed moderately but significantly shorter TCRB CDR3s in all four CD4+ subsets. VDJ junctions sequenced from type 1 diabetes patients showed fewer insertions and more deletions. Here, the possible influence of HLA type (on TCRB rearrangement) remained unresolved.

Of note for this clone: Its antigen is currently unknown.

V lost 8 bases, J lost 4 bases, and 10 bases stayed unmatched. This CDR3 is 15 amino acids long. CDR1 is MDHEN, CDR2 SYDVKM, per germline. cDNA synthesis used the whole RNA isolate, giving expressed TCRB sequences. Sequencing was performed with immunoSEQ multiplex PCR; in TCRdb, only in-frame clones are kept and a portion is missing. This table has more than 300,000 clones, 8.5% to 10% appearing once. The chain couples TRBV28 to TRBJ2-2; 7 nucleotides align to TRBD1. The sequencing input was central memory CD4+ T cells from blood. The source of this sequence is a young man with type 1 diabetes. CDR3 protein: CASERRQGSTGELFF. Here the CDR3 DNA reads TGTGCCAGCGAGCGCAGACAGGGTAGCACCGGGGAGCTGTTTTTT.